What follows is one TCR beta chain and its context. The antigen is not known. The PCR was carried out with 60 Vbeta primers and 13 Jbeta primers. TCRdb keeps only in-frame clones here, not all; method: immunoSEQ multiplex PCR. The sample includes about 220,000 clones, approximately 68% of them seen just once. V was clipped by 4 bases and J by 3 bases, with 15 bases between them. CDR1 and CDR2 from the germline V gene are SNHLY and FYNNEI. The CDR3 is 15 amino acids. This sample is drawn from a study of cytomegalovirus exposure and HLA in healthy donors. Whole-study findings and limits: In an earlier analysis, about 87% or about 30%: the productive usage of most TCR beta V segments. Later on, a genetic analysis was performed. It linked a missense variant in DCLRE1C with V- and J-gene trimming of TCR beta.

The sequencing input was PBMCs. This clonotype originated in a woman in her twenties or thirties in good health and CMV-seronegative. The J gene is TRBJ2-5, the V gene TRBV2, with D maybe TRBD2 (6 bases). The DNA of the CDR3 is TGTGCCAGCAGTGGCGAGACTAGGTGGAAAGAGACCCAGTACTTC. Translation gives CASSGETRWKETQYF.